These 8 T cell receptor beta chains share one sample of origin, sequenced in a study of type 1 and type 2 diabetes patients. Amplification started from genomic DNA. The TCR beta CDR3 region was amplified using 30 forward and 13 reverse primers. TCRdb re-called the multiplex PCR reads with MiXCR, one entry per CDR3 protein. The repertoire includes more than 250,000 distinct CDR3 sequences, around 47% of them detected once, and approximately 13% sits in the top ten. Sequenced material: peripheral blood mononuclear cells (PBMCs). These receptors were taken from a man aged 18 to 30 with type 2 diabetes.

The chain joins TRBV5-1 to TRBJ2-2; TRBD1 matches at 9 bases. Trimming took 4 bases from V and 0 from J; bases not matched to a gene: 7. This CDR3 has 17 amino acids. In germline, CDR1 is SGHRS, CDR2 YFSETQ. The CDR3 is CASSRDRAEANTGELFF. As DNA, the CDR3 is TGCGCCAGCAGCCGGGACAGGGCGGAGGCGAACACCGGGGAGCTGTTTTTT.

In DNA form, the CDR3 reads TGTGCCAGCAGCACGCAGACAGGTCCAGATACGCAGTATTTT. It codes for CASSTQTGPDTQYF. The V and J genes are TRBV7-3 and TRBJ2-3, with D possibly matching TRBD1 (6 bases). Germline assignment: CDR1 SGHTA and CDR2 FQGTGA. The V end lost 5 bases, the J end lost 4 bases, and 13 bases lay between the germline ends. The CDR3 covers 14 residues.

CDR3 in amino acids: CASRRVYTGELFF. The CDR3 DNA sequence: TGTGCCAGCAGGAGGGTATACACCGGGGAGCTGTTTTTT. V is TRBV2 and J is TRBJ2-2, with D possibly being TRBD2 (5 bases). Looked up from germline, CDR1 is SNHLY and CDR2 is FYNNEI. The CDR3 is 13 amino acids. V lost 6 bases to trimming and J lost 3 bases, with 8 bases between them.

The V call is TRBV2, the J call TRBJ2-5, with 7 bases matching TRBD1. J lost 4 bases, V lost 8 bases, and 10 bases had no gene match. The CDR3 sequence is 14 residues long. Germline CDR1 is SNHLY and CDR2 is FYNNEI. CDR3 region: CASARRGPPETQYF. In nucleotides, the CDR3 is TGTGCCAGCGCTCGAAGGGGGCCGCCAGAGACCCAGTACTTC.

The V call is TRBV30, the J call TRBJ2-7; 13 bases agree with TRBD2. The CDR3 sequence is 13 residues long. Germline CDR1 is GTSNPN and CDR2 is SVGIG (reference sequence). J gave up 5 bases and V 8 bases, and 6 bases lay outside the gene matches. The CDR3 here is CASSGTSGNEQYF. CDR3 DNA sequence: TGTGCCAGCTCCGGGACTAGCGGGAACGAGCAGTACTTC. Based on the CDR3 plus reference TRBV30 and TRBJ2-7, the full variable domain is SQTIHQWPATLVQPVGSPLSLECTVEGTSNPNLYWYRQAAGRGLQLLFYSVGIGQISSEVPQNLSASRPQDRQFILSSKKLLLSDSGFYLCASSGTSGNEQYFGPGTRLTVT.

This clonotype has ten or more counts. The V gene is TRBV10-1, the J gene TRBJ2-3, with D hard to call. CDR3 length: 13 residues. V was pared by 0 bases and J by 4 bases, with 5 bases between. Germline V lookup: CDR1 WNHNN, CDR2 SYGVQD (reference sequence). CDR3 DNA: TGCGCCAGCAGTGAGTCGACTCCAGATACGCAGTATTTT. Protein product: CASSESTPDTQYF.

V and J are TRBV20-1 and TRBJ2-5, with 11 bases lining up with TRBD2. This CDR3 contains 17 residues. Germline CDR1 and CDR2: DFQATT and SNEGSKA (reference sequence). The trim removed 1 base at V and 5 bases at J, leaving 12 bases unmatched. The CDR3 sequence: CSARATRLAGPHETQYF. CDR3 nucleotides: TGCAGTGCTAGAGCGACCCGACTAGCGGGACCCCATGAGACCCAGTACTTC.

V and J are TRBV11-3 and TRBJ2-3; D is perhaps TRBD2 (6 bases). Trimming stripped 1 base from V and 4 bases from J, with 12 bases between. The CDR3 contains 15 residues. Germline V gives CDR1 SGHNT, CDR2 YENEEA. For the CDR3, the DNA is TGTGCCAGCAGCTTAGGAACGGGAGCGGCAGATACGCAGTATTTT. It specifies CASSLGTGAADTQYF.